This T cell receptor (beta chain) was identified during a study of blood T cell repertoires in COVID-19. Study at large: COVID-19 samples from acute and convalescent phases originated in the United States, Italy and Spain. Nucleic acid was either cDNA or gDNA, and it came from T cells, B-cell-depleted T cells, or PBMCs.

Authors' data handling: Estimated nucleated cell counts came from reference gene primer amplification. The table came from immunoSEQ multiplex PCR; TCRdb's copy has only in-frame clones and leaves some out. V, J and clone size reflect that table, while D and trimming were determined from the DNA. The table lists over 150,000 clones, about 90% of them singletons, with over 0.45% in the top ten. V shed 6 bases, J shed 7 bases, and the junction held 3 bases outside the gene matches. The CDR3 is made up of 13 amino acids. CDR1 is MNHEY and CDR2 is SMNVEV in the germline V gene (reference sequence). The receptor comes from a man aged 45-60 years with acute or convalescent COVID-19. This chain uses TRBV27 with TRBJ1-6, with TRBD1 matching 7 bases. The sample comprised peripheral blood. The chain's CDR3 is CASRWGQNSPLHF. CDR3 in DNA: TGTGCCAGCAGGTGGGGACAGAATTCACCCCTCCACTTT.